The TCR beta chain under discussion was sequenced for a study of cytomegalovirus exposure and HLA in healthy donors. The study's findings and limits: TCR beta V- and J-gene trimming, according to a later analysis, was linked to a missense DCLRE1C variant.

Vbeta (60) and Jbeta (13) primers were used in the PCR. The method was immunoSEQ multiplex PCR; TCRdb's version includes in-frame clones alone and lacks a portion of them. Among 50,000 to 70,000 clones listed, approximately 80% were seen once. As for this clone: What it binds is not known.

CDR1 is SNHLY, CDR2 FYNNEI, per germline. The CDR3 runs 16 residues. Trimming removed 4 bases at V and 1 base at J, with 16 bases between. The gene calls are TRBV2 and TRBJ2-5; possible D gene TRBD1, 6 bases. Sequenced material: PBMCs. The source of this sequence is a male donor in good health and CMV-seronegative. The CDR3: CASSGRDTAIQETQYF. The CDR3 DNA sequence: TGTGCCAGCAGTGGACGGGACACGGCGATCCAAGAGACCCAGTACTTC.